This TCR beta chain is drawn from a study of T cell responses to AZD1222 COVID-19 vaccine. In germline, CDR1 is LNHDA, CDR2 SQIVND (reference sequence). CDR3 length equals 13 residues. Trimming removed 5 bases at V and 1 base at J, with 8 bases between. In its sample, this clone was seen a few times. Libraries were prepared by immunoSEQ multiplex PCR; TCRdb keeps only in-frame clonotypes and omits some of them. The table records under 200,000 clones, around 88% of them present only once. This chain joins TRBV19 and TRBJ1-1; a possible D gene is TRBD1 (5 bases). The clonotype was recovered from an adult who received the AZD1222 COVID-19 vaccine. Sequenced here: peripheral blood, sampled 28 days after the second AZD1222 dose. The CDR3 sequence: CASSWGTNTEAFF. DNA for the CDR3: TGTGCCAGTAGTTGGGGGACGAACACTGAAGCTTTCTTT. Filled out from reference TRBV19 and TRBJ1-1, the complete variable domain reads DGGITQSPKYLFRKEGQNVTLSCEQNLNHDAMYWYRQDPGQGLRLIYYSQIVNDFQKGDIAEGYSVSREKKESFPLTVTSAQKNPTAFYLCASSWGTNTEAFFGQGTRLTVV.